These 20 T cell receptor beta chains came from one sample sequenced in a study of Ad26.COV2.S vaccination and SARS-CoV-2 variants. Method: immunoSEQ multiplex PCR; TCRdb's copy keeps in-frame clones and lacks some. Of roughly 680,000 clones listed, around 90% are singletons. Indicated treatment: about 20 received Ad26.COV2.S at low or high dose, single or two shots; about 5 received placebo; per-sample allocation not given. The samples date from day 63 after the first vaccine or placebo injection. The specimen was peripheral blood, collected in a trial of Ad26.COV2.S vaccine versus placebo. These receptors all come from a person between 18 and 59 years old who received the Ad26.COV2.S COVID-19 vaccine or a placebo.

This chain uses TRBV24-1 with TRBJ1-5, with 7 bases that match TRBD1. Germline values: CDR1 KGHDR, CDR2 SFDVKD. Trimming cost V 4 bases and J 6 bases; bases outside gene matches: 2. The CDR3 runs 13 residues. CDR3 sequence: CATSETGVQPQHF. CDR3 nucleotide sequence: TGTGCCACCAGTGAAACAGGGGTTCAGCCCCAGCATTTT.

This clone was found once. The chain recombines TRBV19 with TRBJ2-5; the D is unclear. Deletions cut 3 bases from V and 5 bases from J, with 10 bases between. The germline gives CDR1 LNHDA, CDR2 SQIVND (reference sequence). The CDR3 is 13 residues long. The CDR3 region has the DNA TGTGCCAGTAGTATCATGGAGTGGGAGACCCAGTACTTC. Residues: CASSIMEWETQYF.

This clone showed up just once. The V call is TRBV30, the J call TRBJ2-3, with D hard to call. Germline loops: CDR1 GTSNPN, CDR2 SVGIG (reference sequence). Trimming took off 0 bases at V and 5 bases at J, with 9 bases between the two ends. CDR3 length equals 13 residues. DNA of the CDR3: TGTGCCTGGAGTGTGTTAGATCTAGATACGCAGTATTTT. This codes for CAWSVLDLDTQYF.

The V call is TRBV5-1, the J call TRBJ2-7; D perhaps matches TRBD2 (7 bases). Trimming removed 7 bases at V and 3 bases at J, with 20 bases between. CDR3 length equals 15 residues. Per the germline V gene, CDR1 is SGHRS and CDR2 is YFSETQ. The CDR3 region has the DNA TGCGCCAGCGGGCCCTCTTTGGGGGGGCTCTACGAGCAGTACTTC. This encodes CASGPSLGGLYEQYF.

This clone was detected once. The genes are TRBV7-8 and TRBJ2-7; maybe TRBD1 (5 bases). Germline CDR1 and CDR2: SGHVS and FQNEAQ. CDR3 length: 14 amino acids. This CDR3 is CATLREQGSYEQYF. Here the CDR3 DNA reads TGTGCGACTCTAAGAGAGCAGGGATCTTACGAGCAGTACTTC. Based on the CDR3 plus reference TRBV7-8 and TRBJ2-7, the full variable domain is GAGVSQSPRYKVAKRGQDVALRCDPISGHVSLFWYQQALGQGPEFLTYFQNEAQLDKSGLPSDRFFAERPEGSVSTLKIQRTQQEDSAVYLCATLREQGSYEQYFGPGTRLTVT.

This chain joins TRBV6-4 and TRBJ2-5; D uncertain. Trimming shortened V by 3 bases and J by 5 bases, and 16 bases separated the two germline ends. This CDR3 is 15 amino acids long. CDR1 is MRHNA, CDR2 SNTAGT, per germline. The CDR3 DNA is TGTGCCAGCAGTGAAGAGTCCGGACGCAGCGAGACCCAGTACTTC. This translates into CASSEESGRSETQYF.

The chain has TRBV27 and TRBJ2-7, with 7 bases lining up with TRBD2. After removal of 7 bases from V and 5 bases from J, the junction contained 8 bases not matched to a gene. The CDR3 covers 13 residues. From germline, CDR1 is MNHEY and CDR2 SMNVEV (reference sequence). The CDR3, as DNA: TGTGCCAGCAACTCTCGGGGGGTGGACGAGCAGTACTTC. Protein product: CASNSRGVDEQYF.

The gene calls are TRBV4-1 and TRBJ1-2; D remains unclear. Germline-derived CDR1 and CDR2 are MGHRA and YSYEKL. The CDR3 is 15 amino acids. V was clipped by 4 bases and J by 6 bases, with 18 bases between them. CDR3 residues: CASSLSNRFQDGYTF. In DNA, the CDR3 is TGCGCCAGCAGCCTTTCTAACCGTTTTCAGGATGGCTACACCTTC.

The V and J genes are TRBV7-9 and TRBJ1-1; weak D call: TRBD1 (6 bases). This CDR3 is 14 amino acids long. V lost 4 bases and J 2 bases, leaving 11 bases between the germline ends. CDR1 is SEHNR and CDR2 is FQNEAQ in the germline V gene (reference sequence). The CDR3 protein is CASSSGQSNTEAFF. CDR3 in DNA: TGTGCCAGCAGCTCTGGACAGAGCAACACTGAAGCTTTCTTT.

The chain couples TRBV5-1 to TRBJ1-1; 7 bases map to TRBD1. The V segment lost 2 bases and the J segment 0 bases; nucleotides outside the gene matches: 10. The germline V gene has CDR1 SGHRS and CDR2 YFSETQ. The CDR3 spans 17 residues. The CDR3 is CASSLAPGTVMNTEAFF. The DNA of the CDR3 is TGCGCCAGCAGCTTAGCCCCCGGGACAGTAATGAACACTGAAGCTTTCTTT.

CDR3 sequence reads: CATSRGGLASRNEQFF. Written as DNA, the CDR3 is TGTGCCACCAGCAGAGGGGGACTAGCGTCTAGGAATGAGCAGTTCTTC. The rearrangement joins TRBV15 to TRBJ2-1; TRBD2 aligns across 10 bases. With 1 base clipped from V and 7 bases from J, the junction kept 7 bases outside the gene matches. The germline V gene has CDR1 LNHNV and CDR2 YYDKDF (reference sequence). The CDR3 spans 16 residues. Full variable domain (rest looked up from reference TRBV15 and TRBJ2-1): DAMVIQNPRYQVTQFGKPVTLSCSQTLNHNVMYWYQQKSSQAPKLLFHYYDKDFNNEADTPDNFQSRRPNTSFCFLDIRSPGLGDTAMYLCATSRGGLASRNEQFFGPGTRLTVL.

The chain carries TRBV6-5 and TRBJ2-1; D uncertain. This CDR3 has 11 amino acids. Germline lookup yields CDR1 MNHEY and CDR2 SVGAGI. V was pared by 6 bases and J by 2 bases, with 2 bases between. The CDR3, as DNA: TGTGCCAGCAGAACCTACAATGAGCAGTTCTTC. Encoded protein: CASRTYNEQFF.

The chain carries TRBV27 and TRBJ1-1; possible D gene TRBD1, 5 bases. Deletions cut 4 bases from V and 7 bases from J, with 13 bases between. The CDR3 sequence is 13 residues long. Germline loops: CDR1 MNHEY, CDR2 SMNVEV (reference sequence). The CDR3 sequence: CASSWGVGIEAFF. The CDR3 DNA follows: TGTGCCAGCAGTTGGGGGGTGGGGATTGAAGCTTTCTTT.

The chain carries TRBV3-1 (or the pseudogene TRBV3-2) and TRBJ2-3, with TRBD2 as a possible D gene (5 bases). Germline V gene data show CDR1 as LGHDT and CDR2 as YNNKEL (reference sequence). CDR3 length equals 11 residues. Deletions cut 7 bases from V and 6 bases from J, with 8 bases between. CDR3 amino acids: CASMLADTQYF. CDR3 coding DNA: TGTGCCAGCATGTTAGCGGATACGCAGTATTTT.

V is TRBV25-1 and J is TRBJ1-1; possible D gene TRBD1, 6 bases. Germline V gene data show CDR1 as MGHDK and CDR2 as SYGVNS. CDR3 length equals 15 residues. V gave up 4 bases and J gave up 1 base, with 13 bases separating them. The CDR3 region has the DNA TGTGCCAGCAGTGCCTACAGGGTTGGGAACACTGAAGCTTTCTTT. It codes for CASSAYRVGNTEAFF.

The gene calls are TRBV29-1 and TRBJ2-2; 7 bases align to TRBD2. Losses at the gene ends were 4 bases for V and 2 bases for J; bases not matched to a gene: 7. Germline lookup yields CDR1 SQVTM and CDR2 ANQGSEA. This CDR3 spans 15 amino acids. The CDR3 loop is CSVVIGGVNTGELFF. The DNA of the CDR3 is TGCAGCGTTGTCATTGGGGGGGTCAACACCGGGGAGCTGTTTTTT.

The sample holds a few counts of this clone. The rearrangement links TRBV5-1 to TRBJ2-7; no definite D call. This CDR3 comprises 14 residues. CDR1 and CDR2 from the germline V gene are SGHRS and YFSETQ. V lost 2 bases and J lost 7, with 16 bases in between. The CDR3 sequence: CASSFGPSGREQYF. CDR3 bases: TGCGCCAGCAGCTTCGGGCCCTCCGGTCGGGAGCAGTACTTC.

The V call is TRBV20-1, the J call TRBJ2-7, with 10 bases aligning to TRBD2. CDR1 DFQATT and CDR2 SNEGSKA come from the germline V gene (reference sequence). CDR3 length equals 16 residues. V lost 3 bases, J lost 2 bases, and 10 bases stayed unmatched. Here the CDR3 DNA reads TGCAGTGCTAGTCCAGCGGGGGGGCCGTCGCCCTACGAGCAGTACTTC. This sequence encodes CSASPAGGPSPYEQYF.

This chain links TRBV27 with TRBJ1-4; D is perhaps TRBD1 (6 bases). The germline V gene encodes CDR1 MNHEY and CDR2 SMNVEV (reference sequence). The V and J ends lost 6 bases and 4 bases respectively, with 15 bases between them. This CDR3 is built from 15 residues. The CDR3 region has the DNA TGTGCCAGCAGCCCTGGCAGGGGACTTAATGAAAAACTGTTTTTT. Translation gives CASSPGRGLNEKLFF.

The chain uses TRBV6-5 and TRBJ2-2; maybe TRBD2 (5 bases). The CDR3 length is 16 residues. Germline CDR1 reads MNHEY; CDR2 reads SVGAGI. With 0 bases removed from V and 6 bases from J, the gap between germline ends came to 14 bases. CDR3 bases: TGTGCCAGCAGTTACTCGAGGTGGGAGAGGGCCGGGGAGCTGTTTTTT. It encodes CASSYSRWERAGELFF.